This paragraph covers one T cell receptor (beta chain) sequence. TCRdb's table, derived via immunoSEQ multiplex PCR, lists solely in-frame clones and lacks some. The repertoire includes over 120,000 clones, about 76% of them detected once, and approximately 5.2% sits in the top ten. This sample was taken from a study of blood T cell repertoires in COVID-19. Trimming took 2 bases from V and 6 from J; bases not matched to a gene: 4. The germline V gene encodes CDR1 SGDLS and CDR2 YYNGEE. The CDR3 is 14 amino acids. V gene TRBV9 combines with J gene TRBJ2-7; 11 bases are shared with TRBD1. Sequencing was performed on peripheral blood. This TCR came from a woman in her 70s with COVID-19, enrolled during active disease. CDR3 residues: CASSVGQGAGEQYF. The DNA of the CDR3 is TGTGCCAGCAGCGTCGGACAGGGGGCCGGCGAGCAGTACTTC.